This paragraph covers one T cell receptor beta chain sequence. The antigen is not known. This sample was taken from a study of T cell responses to AZD1222 COVID-19 vaccine. The V gene end was trimmed by 5 bases and the J gene end by 6 bases; junction bases not matched to a gene: 8. Germline V gene data show CDR1 as SGHDN and CDR2 as FVKESK. This CDR3 has 14 amino acids. Clones were sequenced by immunoSEQ multiplex PCR, and TCRdb holds only the in-frame ones, with some missing. Here the sample spans 150,000 to 200,000 clones, about 89% being singletons. General study points: Among those given AZD1222, only six were seropositive at baseline.

This clonotype was obtained from an adult who received the AZD1222 COVID-19 vaccine. Specimen: peripheral blood, collected 28 days after the second AZD1222 dose. This chain uses TRBV14 with TRBJ1-2; 8 bases are shared with TRBD1. The CDR3, as DNA: TGTGCCAGCAGCGGAGCGGGACAGGTGGATGGCTACACCTTC. Protein sequence: CASSGAGQVDGYTF.